The 22 T cell receptor beta chains listed next were all sequenced from one sample in a study of human T cells and chemical hapten exposure. TCRdb used MiXCR to reprocess the RACE reads, holding one entry per CDR3 protein. The sample consists of more than 80,000 distinct CDR3 sequences, roughly 10% of them appearing once. Time point noted: pre-sensitization, week 0. Treatment reported: therapeutic diphenylcyclopropenone sensitization with weekly scalp DPC. The material sequenced was whole blood, taken in connection with sensitization to the hapten diphenylcyclopropenone (DPC). The receptors originated from a woman aged 55-70 years with alopecia areata. Some clones in this sample may be carry-over from other donors' samples.

This clonotype was recorded a few times. The chain combines TRBV7-2 with TRBJ1-2, with TRBD1 matching 10 bases. With 2 bases clipped from V and 7 bases from J, the junction kept 10 bases outside the gene matches. Per germline, CDR1 SGHTA and CDR2 FQGNSA. The CDR3 consists of 16 residues. The CDR3: CASSLLKGQGVPGYTF. Written as DNA, the CDR3 is TGTGCCAGCAGCTTACTAAAAGGACAGGGGGTGCCTGGCTACACCTTC.

This clonotype has more than one count but fewer than ten. This chain links TRBV5-6 with TRBJ1-2, with TRBD1 identical over 8 bases. Germline V CDR1 and CDR2: SGHDT, YYEEEE. With V trimmed by 3 bases and J by 4 bases, 5 bases remained unmatched. The CDR3 sequence is 14 residues long. CDR3 nucleotide sequence: TGTGCCAGCAGCTGGGGACAGGCGAGCTATGGCTACACCTTC. This sequence encodes CASSWGQASYGYTF.

The rearrangement joins TRBV20-1 to TRBJ2-3; the D call may be TRBD1 or TRBD2 (5 bases each). The germline gives CDR1 DFQATT, CDR2 SNEGSKA (reference sequence). The length of the CDR3 is 12 residues. The V end lost 3 bases, the J end lost 2 bases, and 6 bases lay between the germline ends. CDR3 sequence: CSARGDTDTQYF. CDR3 DNA: TGCAGTGCTAGGGGGGACACAGATACGCAGTATTTT.

This clonotype was found many times. The V gene is TRBV12-3 or TRBV12-4, the J gene TRBJ2-2; 7 bases match TRBD1. CDR3 length: 15 residues. J lost 7 bases, V lost 2 bases, and 7 bases had no gene match. CDR3 sequence: CASSLIQGRGGELFF. DNA for the CDR3: TGTGCCAGCAGTTTAATACAGGGGCGAGGCGGGGAGCTGTTTTTT.

This clonotype was counted many times. The J gene is TRBJ1-1, the V gene TRBV7-9; TRBD1 matches 7 bases. V dropped 2 bases and J dropped 3; count of bases not matched to a gene: 3. The CDR3 is 14 amino acids. Per the germline V gene, CDR1 is SEHNR and CDR2 is FQNEAQ (reference sequence). CDR3 sequence reads: CASSLRGQDTEAFF. Here the CDR3 DNA reads TGTGCCAGCAGCTTAAGGGGGCAGGACACTGAAGCTTTCTTT.

This clonotype was detected ten times or more. As DNA, the CDR3 is TGCGCCAGCAGCCAAGGGAGAAATGAGCAGTTCTTC. Its translation is CASSQGRNEQFF. The chain is built from TRBV4-1 and TRBJ2-1; D is uncertain. V lost 1 base and J 7 bases, leaving 5 bases between the germline ends. Germline V gene sequence: CDR1 MGHRA, CDR2 YSYEKL. This CDR3 contains 12 residues.

This clonotype was counted many times. The chain links TRBV15 to TRBJ2-3, with a weak D call TRBD2 (5 bases). Germline V gene sequence: CDR1 LNHNV, CDR2 YYDKDF (reference sequence). Trimming took 1 base from V and 3 from J, leaving 8 bases between them. The CDR3 consists of 14 residues. The chain's CDR3 is CATSRVRGTDTQYF. CDR3 DNA sequence: TGTGCCACCAGCAGAGTCCGGGGAACAGATACGCAGTATTTT. The variable domain in full, with the rest retrieved from reference TRBV15 and TRBJ2-3, is DAMVIQNPRYQVTQFGKPVTLSCSQTLNHNVMYWYQQKSSQAPKLLFHYYDKDFNNEADTPDNFQSRRPNTSFCFLDIRSPGLGDTAMYLCATSRVRGTDTQYFGPGTRLTVL.

This clonotype was counted between two and nine times. The chain is built from TRBV20-1 and TRBJ2-1, with D unresolved. The germline V gene encodes CDR1 DFQATT and CDR2 SNEGSKA (reference sequence). Trimming took 4 bases from V and 0 from J, leaving 19 bases between them. The CDR3 extends over 17 amino acids. The DNA for the CDR3 is TGCAGTGCTAATTGGCCCCGTCGGACGAGCTCCTACAATGAGCAGTTCTTC. Protein sequence: CSANWPRRTSSYNEQFF.

This sequence joins TRBV7-2 and TRBJ2-1; D is possibly TRBD1 or TRBD2 (6 bases each). The germline V gene has CDR1 SGHTA and CDR2 FQGNSA. The CDR3 consists of 17 residues. The V end was cut by 4 bases, the J end by 0 bases, with 16 bases between. The CDR3 reads CASSSQRADSSYNEQFF. In DNA, the CDR3 is TGTGCCAGCAGCTCCCAGCGGGCGGACAGCTCCTACAATGAGCAGTTCTTC.

Only a few counts were recorded for this clonotype. This chain joins TRBV6-5 and TRBJ1-2, with 7 nucleotides matching TRBD1. Germline CDR1 and CDR2: MNHEY and SVGAGI. This CDR3 spans 15 amino acids. V shed 0 bases, J shed 2 bases, and the junction held 3 bases outside the gene matches. CDR3 sequence (DNA): TGTGCCAGCAGTTACTCGATGACAGGGAACTATGGCTACACCTTC. This encodes CASSYSMTGNYGYTF.

This clonotype was detected only a few times. The rearrangement links TRBV20-1 to TRBJ1-5; no definite D call. V was shortened by 2 bases and J by 1 base, with 9 bases between the two germline ends. Germline CDR1 reads DFQATT; CDR2 reads SNEGSKA (reference sequence). This CDR3 region has 14 residues. As DNA, the CDR3 is TGCAGTGCTAGACAGGTTCCCAGCAATCAGCCCCAGCATTTT. Amino acid sequence: CSARQVPSNQPQHF.

This clonotype was counted only a few times. This chain links TRBV7-2 with TRBJ2-3; 11 bases line up with TRBD2. Germline V gives CDR1 SGHTA, CDR2 FQGNSA. J was trimmed by 5 bases and V by 1 base; bases with no gene match: 8. The CDR3 loop spans 17 amino acids. DNA of the CDR3: TGTGCCAGCAGCTTAGATCTAGCGGGGGGCAGGAGAGATACGCAGTATTTT. Translating it yields CASSLDLAGGRRDTQYF.

A few counts support this clonotype. The chain combines TRBV29-1 with TRBJ1-5; D gene uncertain. V shed 4 bases and J shed 2 bases, with 9 bases lying between them. Germline lookup yields CDR1 SQVTM and CDR2 ANQGSEA. This CDR3 spans 13 amino acids. This CDR3 reads CSVVAGGNQPQHF. The CDR3 region has the DNA TGCAGCGTTGTGGCGGGAGGCAATCAGCCCCAGCATTTT.

This clonotype occurred a few times. This chain links TRBV7-6 with TRBJ2-1, with 12 nucleotides matching TRBD2. CDR1 is SGHVS and CDR2 is FNYEAQ in the germline V gene. Unmatched junction bases numbered 7, after V lost 4 bases and J lost 9 bases. This CDR3 comprises 15 residues. The DNA for the CDR3 is TGTGCCAGCAGCTCCGGACTAGCGGGGTACGTTGAGCAGTTCTTC. Translating it yields CASSSGLAGYVEQFF.

The genes are TRBV28 and TRBJ1-1; TRBD1 matches 9 bases. This CDR3 contains 15 residues. V was pared by 6 bases and J by 1 base, with 6 bases of the junction left unmatched. CDR1 MDHEN and CDR2 SYDVKM come from the germline V gene. The CDR3 region is CASRGQGYRNTEAFF. The CDR3 region has the DNA TGTGCCAGCAGGGGACAGGGATATAGGAACACTGAAGCTTTCTTT.

The chain is built from TRBV20-1 and TRBJ2-2; D is possibly TRBD2 (6 bases). With 1 base removed from V and 1 base from J, the gap between germline ends came to 7 bases. The CDR3 extends over 14 amino acids. Germline CDR1 DFQATT, CDR2 SNEGSKA (reference sequence). CDR3 nucleotides: TGCAGTGCTAGAGTTAGCGGGAACACCGGGGAGCTGTTTTTT. Translation gives CSARVSGNTGELFF.

This clonotype was found many times. The chain links TRBV28 to TRBJ2-7; D is perhaps TRBD1 (5 bases). This CDR3 is 16 amino acids long. Germline-derived CDR1 and CDR2 are MDHEN and SYDVKM. V lost 2 bases to trimming and J lost 0 bases, with 14 bases between them. CDR3 coding DNA: TGTGCCAGCAGTTTAGGGCTAGGGGCTTCCTCCTACGAGCAGTACTTC. Residues: CASSLGLGASSYEQYF. The full variable domain, rest sourced from reference TRBV28 and TRBJ2-7, is DVKVTQSSRYLVKRTGEKVFLECVQDMDHENMFWYRQDPGLGLRLIYFSYDVKMKEKGDIPEGYSVSREKKERFSLILESASTNQTSMYLCASSLGLGASSYEQYFGPGTRLTVT.

This clonotype has just a few counts. This chain connects TRBV6-6 to TRBJ2-3, with TRBD2 matching 9 bases. CDR1 MNHNY and CDR2 SVGAGI come from the germline V gene (reference sequence). Trimming cost V 9 bases and J 5 bases; bases outside gene matches: 18. The CDR3 sequence is 17 residues long. CDR3 in DNA: TGTGCCAGTGGGCAGGGCGGTGCGGGGGGGCTTGGAGATACGCAGTATTTT. Translation: CASGQGGAGGLGDTQYF.

This clonotype was seen at least ten times. This rearrangement joins TRBV18 to TRBJ1-1; TRBD1 matches at 8 bases. This CDR3 is built from 14 residues. Losses at the gene ends were 3 bases for V and 0 bases for J; bases not matched to a gene: 0. The germline V gene has CDR1 KGHSH and CDR2 LQKENI. The CDR3 bases are TGTGCCAGCTCACCGGACAGGGTGAACACTGAAGCTTTCTTT. Amino acid sequence: CASSPDRVNTEAFF.

This clonotype was seen repeatedly, ten times or more. The chain links TRBV6-1 to TRBJ1-5, with TRBD1 matching 12 bases. From germline, CDR1 is MNHNS and CDR2 SASEGT. The CDR3 has 17 amino acids. Losses at the gene ends were 1 base for V and 4 bases for J; bases not matched to a gene: 5. The CDR3 bases are TGTGCCAGCAGTGAAGGGGACAGGGGGCTATGGAATCAGCCCCAGCATTTT. The encoded protein is CASSEGDRGLWNQPQHF.

The chain carries TRBV10-3 and TRBJ2-7; 7 nucleotides match TRBD1. The CDR3 contains 12 residues. The V gene end was trimmed by 7 bases and the J gene end by 6 bases; junction bases not matched to a gene: 6. From germline, CDR1 is ENHRY and CDR2 SYGVKD. The CDR3 DNA reads TGTGCCATCATGAGGGACAGCCGCGAGCAGTACTTC. This encodes CAIMRDSREQYF.

In this sample, this clonotype turned up many times. This sequence joins TRBV2 and TRBJ2-1, with 9 bases matching TRBD2. The CDR3 extends over 14 amino acids. CDR1 is SNHLY, CDR2 FYNNEI, per germline. V lost 11 bases, J lost 4 bases, and 9 bases stayed unmatched. This chain's CDR3 is CAGAGLAGYNEQFF. The CDR3 bases are TGTGCCGGTGCGGGGCTAGCGGGGTACAATGAGCAGTTCTTC.